The rows below give T cell receptor beta chains drawn from one sample of a study of T cells in Graves' hyperthyroidism and ophthalmopathy. TCRdb processed the multiplex PCR reads anew with MiXCR; each CDR3 protein has one entry. The sample has fewer than 650,000 distinct CDR3 sequences; 46% are singletons. Specimen: peripheral blood or thyroid tissue (not recorded which). The receptors derive from an adult woman with Graves' disease, either hyperthyroidism or ophthalmopathy (not recorded which). CDR3s include the opening cysteine and the closing phenylalanine or tryptophan. Each record gives: J gene, clone size, D gene, V gene, CDR3 DNA, CDR3 protein. The D gene is left open where the match is weak. Size is omitted from some rows. Given values are once, few, many or a class for expanded clones.

J gene: TRBJ1-2
clone size: NA
D gene: NA
V gene: TRBV2
CDR3 DNA: TGTGCCAGCAGTTTTCGGCTAGCTAACTATGGCTACACCTTC
CDR3 protein: CASSFRLANYGYTF

J gene: TRBJ2-7
clone size: NA
D gene: TRBD1
V gene: TRBV6-5
CDR3 DNA: TGTGCCAGCAGCCCTTACAGGGGTGACTACGAGCAGTACTTC
CDR3 protein: CASSPYRGDYEQYF

J gene: TRBJ1-5
clone size: many
D gene: NA
V gene: TRBV20-1
CDR3 DNA: TGCAGTGCAGGGAGGGGCATCAATCAGCCCCAGCATTTT
CDR3 protein: CSAGRGINQPQHF

J gene: TRBJ1-1
clone size: NA
D gene: TRBD1
V gene: TRBV2
CDR3 DNA: TGTGCCAGCAGGACAGGGGTCACTGAAGCTTTCTTT
CDR3 protein: CASRTGVTEAFF

J gene: TRBJ1-2
clone size: NA
D gene: NA
V gene: TRBV13
CDR3 DNA: TGTGCCAGCAGCTTACGACCTTCCGCGGTCGGGGGCTACACCTTC
CDR3 protein: CASSLRPSAVGGYTF

J gene: TRBJ1-6
clone size: many
D gene: NA
V gene: TRBV9
CDR3 DNA: TGTGCCAGCAGCCCCCTCCCCTCACTTGGGGCACCCCTCCACTTT
CDR3 protein: CASSPLPSLGAPLHF

J gene: TRBJ1-2
clone size: many
D gene: NA
V gene: TRBV12-3/TRBV12-4
CDR3 DNA: TGTGCCAGCAGTTCCCTAGCTTACTATGGCTACACCTTC
CDR3 protein: CASSSLAYYGYTF

J gene: TRBJ2-5
clone size: NA
D gene: TRBD1
V gene: TRBV5-1
CDR3 DNA: TGCGCCAGCAGCCCGGGGACAGGCGGCTTC
CDR3 protein: CASSPGTGGF

J gene: TRBJ2-2
clone size: NA
D gene: NA
V gene: TRBV20-1
CDR3 DNA: TGCAGTGCTTACACCGACTGGGGTGGTACCGGGGAGCTGTTTTTT
CDR3 protein: CSAYTDWGGTGELFF

J gene: TRBJ1-6
clone size: few
D gene: NA
V gene: TRBV2
CDR3 DNA: TGTGCCAGCAACCGTCATGGGGCCGATTCACCCCTCCACTTT
CDR3 protein: CASNRHGADSPLHF

J gene: TRBJ2-7
clone size: many
D gene: NA
V gene: TRBV5-1
CDR3 DNA: TGCGCCAGCAGCTTGGCCCCGGGTTCCGCCTACGAGCAGTACTTC
CDR3 protein: CASSLAPGSAYEQYF

J gene: TRBJ1-1
clone size: many
D gene: NA
V gene: TRBV7-2
CDR3 DNA: TGTGCCAGCAGCTTAGAATCCCGGCTATCGAACACTGAAGCTTTCTTT
CDR3 protein: CASSLESRLSNTEAFF

J gene: TRBJ1-2
clone size: NA
D gene: TRBD1
V gene: TRBV29-1
CDR3 DNA: TGCAGCGTCTACCGACAGGGCTTGGGTCTTAGGGGTGGCTACACCTTC
CDR3 protein: CSVYRQGLGLRGGYTF

J gene: TRBJ2-5
clone size: NA
D gene: NA
V gene: TRBV7-3
CDR3 DNA: TGTGCCAGCAGCCGATCCGGACAGCAAGAGACCCAGTACTTC
CDR3 protein: CASSRSGQQETQYF

J gene: TRBJ1-5
clone size: NA
D gene: TRBD1
V gene: TRBV6-6
CDR3 DNA: TGTGCCAGCAGCACAACGGGACAGTACAATCAGCCCCAGCATTTT
CDR3 protein: CASSTTGQYNQPQHF

J gene: TRBJ2-7
clone size: NA
D gene: NA
V gene: TRBV5-1
CDR3 DNA: TGCGCCAGCTCATCCATAACCGGGGGTAACTACGAGCAGTACTTC
CDR3 protein: CASSSITGGNYEQYF

J gene: TRBJ1-2
clone size: NA
D gene: TRBD1
V gene: TRBV20-1
CDR3 DNA: TGCAGTGCTAGTGGGGGACAGGGACGCTATGGCTACACCTTC
CDR3 protein: CSASGGQGRYGYTF

J gene: TRBJ2-5
clone size: many
D gene: TRBD2
V gene: TRBV7-8
CDR3 DNA: TGTGCCAGCAGCTTACTAGCGGCCTTCCGAGAGACCCAGTACTTC
CDR3 protein: CASSLLAAFRETQYF

J gene: TRBJ2-5
clone size: many
D gene: NA
V gene: TRBV20-1
CDR3 DNA: TGCAGTGCTAGAAGGCCGTATCAAGAGACCCAGTACTTC
CDR3 protein: CSARRPYQETQYF

J gene: TRBJ1-2
clone size: NA
D gene: NA
V gene: TRBV30
CDR3 DNA: TGTGCCTGGAGTCGGGCCGGCTCCTATGGCTACACCTTC
CDR3 protein: CAWSRAGSYGYTF

J gene: TRBJ2-7
clone size: once
D gene: NA
V gene: TRBV7-9
CDR3 DNA: TGTGCCAGCAGCTTCACGGTCTCCTACGGGCAGTACTTC
CDR3 protein: CASSFTVSYGQYF

J gene: TRBJ1-3
clone size: NA
D gene: NA
V gene: TRBV5-1
CDR3 DNA: TGCGCCAGCAGCTTGTTACAAGTCTCCTCTGGAAACACCATATATTTT
CDR3 protein: CASSLLQVSSGNTIYF

J gene: TRBJ1-5
clone size: NA
D gene: TRBD1
V gene: TRBV20-1
CDR3 DNA: TGCAGTGCTTATACCCGGACAGGTTTGGGGCAGCCCCAGCATTTT
CDR3 protein: CSAYTRTGLGQPQHF

J gene: TRBJ2-2
clone size: few
D gene: NA
V gene: TRBV11-3
CDR3 DNA: TGTGCCAGCAGCTTAGCGGCCTCTAATACCGGGGAGCTGTTTTTT
CDR3 protein: CASSLAASNTGELFF

J gene: TRBJ2-7
clone size: NA
D gene: NA
V gene: TRBV7-8
CDR3 DNA: TGTGCCAGCAGCTTAGCAGACGGGAGCTACGAGCAGTACTTC
CDR3 protein: CASSLADGSYEQYF

J gene: TRBJ1-5
clone size: few
D gene: NA
V gene: TRBV7-7
CDR3 DNA: TGTGCTAGCAGCGCGGACCTCAATCAGCCCCAGCATTTT
CDR3 protein: CASSADLNQPQHF

J gene: TRBJ1-5
clone size: NA
D gene: NA
V gene: TRBV7-9
CDR3 DNA: TGTGCCAGCAGTGAAGCTCGGGTTGGGGGCAATCAGCCCCAGCATTTT
CDR3 protein: CASSEARVGGNQPQHF

J gene: TRBJ1-2
clone size: NA
D gene: NA
V gene: TRBV28
CDR3 DNA: TGTGGCACGGGACACCAATATGGCTACACCTTC
CDR3 protein: CGTGHQYGYTF

J gene: TRBJ1-2
clone size: many
D gene: NA
V gene: TRBV6-2/TRBV6-3
CDR3 DNA: TGTGCCAGCAGTTACTCGAAGGACGGGAACTATGGCTACACCTTC
CDR3 protein: CASSYSKDGNYGYTF

J gene: TRBJ2-4
clone size: few
D gene: TRBD2
V gene: TRBV7-8
CDR3 DNA: TGTGCCAGCAGCCGGGGGGGAGTAAACATTCAGTACTTC
CDR3 protein: CASSRGGVNIQYF

J gene: TRBJ2-7
clone size: NA
D gene: TRBD2
V gene: TRBV24-1
CDR3 DNA: TGTGCCACCAGTGATTTTAGGGCGGGAGTAGGTTACGAGCAGTACTTC
CDR3 protein: CATSDFRAGVGYEQYF

J gene: TRBJ1-1
clone size: many
D gene: NA
V gene: TRBV7-9
CDR3 DNA: TGTGCCAGCAGCTTAAGGTCCATGAACACTGAAGCTTTCTTT
CDR3 protein: CASSLRSMNTEAFF

J gene: TRBJ1-2
clone size: NA
D gene: NA
V gene: TRBV29-1
CDR3 DNA: TGCAGCGTTGAAGATCTTGAATGGCCCAACTATGGCTACACCTTC
CDR3 protein: CSVEDLEWPNYGYTF

J gene: TRBJ1-1
clone size: many
D gene: TRBD1
V gene: TRBV15
CDR3 DNA: TGTGCCACCAGCAGAAAGGGGGCCTGGGGCACTGAAGCTTTCTTT
CDR3 protein: CATSRKGAWGTEAFF

J gene: TRBJ1-1
clone size: NA
D gene: NA
V gene: TRBV29-1
CDR3 DNA: TGCAGCGTTGCGTGGGGTGAAACTGAAGCTTTCTTT
CDR3 protein: CSVAWGETEAFF

J gene: TRBJ2-7
clone size: NA
D gene: NA
V gene: TRBV7-3
CDR3 DNA: TGTGCCGGCAGCTTAATACCGCCGGGGCCCTACGAGCAGTACTTC
CDR3 protein: CAGSLIPPGPYEQYF

J gene: TRBJ1-2
clone size: NA
D gene: NA
V gene: TRBV6-1
CDR3 DNA: TGTGCCAGCAGTGCGGCGCTGGGGTCTAACTATGGCTACACCTTC
CDR3 protein: CASSAALGSNYGYTF

J gene: TRBJ1-6
clone size: NA
D gene: NA
V gene: TRBV10-3
CDR3 DNA: TGTGCCAACCTAACCACTGTAGGCCGCAATTCACCCCTCCACTTT
CDR3 protein: CANLTTVGRNSPLHF

J gene: TRBJ2-2
clone size: few
D gene: TRBD2
V gene: TRBV7-3
CDR3 DNA: TGTGCCAGCAGCTTAGTTCGGGGGGCCGGGGAGCTGTTTTTT
CDR3 protein: CASSLVRGAGELFF

J gene: TRBJ1-4
clone size: NA
D gene: TRBD1
V gene: TRBV7-9
CDR3 DNA: TGTGCCAGCAGCTTAGAACAGGGGAGATTTGAAAAACTGTTTTTT
CDR3 protein: CASSLEQGRFEKLFF

J gene: TRBJ1-5
clone size: NA
D gene: NA
V gene: TRBV6-6
CDR3 DNA: TGTGCCAGCAGTGAAGTGGGAGGGCGAAACAATCAGCCCCAGCATTTT
CDR3 protein: CASSEVGGRNNQPQHF

J gene: TRBJ2-5
clone size: NA
D gene: TRBD1
V gene: TRBV12-3/TRBV12-4
CDR3 DNA: TGTGCCAGCAGTGCTACAGGGGGCGAGACCCAGTACTTC
CDR3 protein: CASSATGGETQYF

J gene: TRBJ2-7
clone size: NA
D gene: TRBD2
V gene: TRBV20-1
CDR3 DNA: TGCAGTGCTAGGTGGGAGGGCCGAGATGAGGCCCAGTACTTC
CDR3 protein: CSARWEGRDEAQYF

J gene: TRBJ2-2
clone size: NA
D gene: NA
V gene: TRBV19
CDR3 DNA: TGTGCCAGCAGGACCCTTCGTAACACCGGGGAGCTGTTTTTT
CDR3 protein: CASRTLRNTGELFF

J gene: TRBJ2-7
clone size: NA
D gene: NA
V gene: TRBV15
CDR3 DNA: TGTGCCACCAGCAGAGGACATATGGGTACTGGCGAGCAGTACTTC
CDR3 protein: CATSRGHMGTGEQYF

J gene: TRBJ1-6
clone size: many
D gene: TRBD1
V gene: TRBV7-6
CDR3 DNA: TGTGCCAGCAGCTTAGGACAGGGAGATTCACCCCTCCACTTT
CDR3 protein: CASSLGQGDSPLHF

J gene: TRBJ2-5
clone size: NA
D gene: TRBD1
V gene: TRBV20-1
CDR3 DNA: TGCAGTGCCGGCGCGACAGGGGTGACCCAGTACTTC
CDR3 protein: CSAGATGVTQYF

J gene: TRBJ1-5
clone size: once
D gene: NA
V gene: TRBV10-3
CDR3 DNA: TGTGCCAGCAGAGAACCGGGGTATTCTCAGCCCCAGCATTTT
CDR3 protein: CASREPGYSQPQHF

J gene: TRBJ2-5
clone size: few
D gene: NA
V gene: TRBV27
CDR3 DNA: TGTGCCAGCAGTTTGAAGGGGCGGGGTGAGACCCAGTACTTC
CDR3 protein: CASSLKGRGETQYF

J gene: TRBJ2-2
clone size: NA
D gene: NA
V gene: TRBV2
CDR3 DNA: TGTGCCAGCAATGGACGGACTAAGAACACCGGGGAGCTGTTTTTT
CDR3 protein: CASNGRTKNTGELFF

J gene: TRBJ1-4
clone size: many
D gene: NA
V gene: TRBV11-2
CDR3 DNA: TGTGCCAGCAGCTTAGATCCCGGGACCCCCGGGGAACTGTTTTTT
CDR3 protein: CASSLDPGTPGELFF

J gene: TRBJ2-7
clone size: once
D gene: TRBD2
V gene: TRBV7-9
CDR3 DNA: TGTGCCAGCCGCCAGGGAGCGGGAGGCTACGAGCAGTACTTC
CDR3 protein: CASRQGAGGYEQYF

J gene: TRBJ1-6
clone size: NA
D gene: NA
V gene: TRBV7-3
CDR3 DNA: TGTGCCAGCAGGGAGGGGTTTGATGACTCACCCCTCCACTTT
CDR3 protein: CASREGFDDSPLHF

J gene: TRBJ1-5
clone size: NA
D gene: TRBD1
V gene: TRBV9
CDR3 DNA: TGTGCCAGCAGCGGGACAGGGTTGGGCCAGCCCCAGCATTTT
CDR3 protein: CASSGTGLGQPQHF